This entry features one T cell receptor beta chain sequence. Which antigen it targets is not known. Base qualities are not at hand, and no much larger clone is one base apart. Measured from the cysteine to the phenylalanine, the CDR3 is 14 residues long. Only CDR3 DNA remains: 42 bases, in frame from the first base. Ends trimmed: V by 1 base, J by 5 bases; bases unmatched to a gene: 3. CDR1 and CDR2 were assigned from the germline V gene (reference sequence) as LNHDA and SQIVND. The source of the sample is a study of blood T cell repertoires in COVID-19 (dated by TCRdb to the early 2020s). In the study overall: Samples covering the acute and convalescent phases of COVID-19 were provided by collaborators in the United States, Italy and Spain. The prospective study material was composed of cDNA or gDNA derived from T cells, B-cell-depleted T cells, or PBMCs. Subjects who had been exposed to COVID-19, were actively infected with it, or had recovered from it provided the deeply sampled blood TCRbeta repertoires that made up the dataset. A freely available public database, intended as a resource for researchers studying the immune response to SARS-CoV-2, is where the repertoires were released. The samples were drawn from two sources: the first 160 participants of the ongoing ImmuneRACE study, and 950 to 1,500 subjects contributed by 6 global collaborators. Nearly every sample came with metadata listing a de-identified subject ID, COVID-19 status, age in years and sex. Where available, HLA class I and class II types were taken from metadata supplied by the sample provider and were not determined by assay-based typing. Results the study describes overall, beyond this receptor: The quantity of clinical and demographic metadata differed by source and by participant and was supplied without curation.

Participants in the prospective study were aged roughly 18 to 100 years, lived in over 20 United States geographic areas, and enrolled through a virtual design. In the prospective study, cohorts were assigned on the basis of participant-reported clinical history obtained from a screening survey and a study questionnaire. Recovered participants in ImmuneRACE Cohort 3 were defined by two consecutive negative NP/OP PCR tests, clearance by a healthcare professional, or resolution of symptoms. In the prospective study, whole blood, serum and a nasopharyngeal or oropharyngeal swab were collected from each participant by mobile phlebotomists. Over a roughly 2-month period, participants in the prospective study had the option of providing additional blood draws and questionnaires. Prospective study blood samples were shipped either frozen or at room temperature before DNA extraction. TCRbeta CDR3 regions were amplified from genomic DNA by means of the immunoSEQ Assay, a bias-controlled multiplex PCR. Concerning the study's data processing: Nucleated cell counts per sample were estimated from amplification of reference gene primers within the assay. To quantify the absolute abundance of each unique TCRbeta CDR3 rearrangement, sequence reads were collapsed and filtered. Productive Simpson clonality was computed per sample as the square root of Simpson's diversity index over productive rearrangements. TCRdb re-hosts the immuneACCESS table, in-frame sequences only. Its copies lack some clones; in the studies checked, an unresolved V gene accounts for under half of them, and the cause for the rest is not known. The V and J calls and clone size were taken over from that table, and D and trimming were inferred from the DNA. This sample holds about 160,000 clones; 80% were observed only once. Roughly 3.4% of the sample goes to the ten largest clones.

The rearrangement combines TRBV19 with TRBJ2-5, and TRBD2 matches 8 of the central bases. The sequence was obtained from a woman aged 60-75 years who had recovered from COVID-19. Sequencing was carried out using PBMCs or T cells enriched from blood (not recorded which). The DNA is TGTGCCAGTAGTATAGCTGCGGGGGGCGAGACCCAGTACTTC. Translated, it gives CASSIAAGGETQYF.